The 15 T cell receptor beta chains in this list originate from one sample, sequenced in a study of cytomegalovirus exposure and HLA in healthy donors. This PCR relied on a set of 60 Vbeta primers and 13 Jbeta primers. Sequenced by immunoSEQ multiplex PCR; TCRdb stores in-frame clones only, minus some. The sample includes around 200,000 clones, roughly 80% seen only once; the top ten take roughly 6.7%. Sequenced: PBMCs. These TCRs come from a man in his forties or fifties in good health and CMV-seropositive.

V and J are TRBV19 and TRBJ2-4; D not certain. The germline V gene encodes CDR1 LNHDA and CDR2 SQIVND (reference sequence). CDR3 length: 14 amino acids. V lost 8 bases and J 5 bases, leaving 16 bases between the germline ends. CDR3 in DNA: TGTGCCAGTCAACGATCGGTCACCGAAAACATTCAGTACTTC. Encoded protein: CASQRSVTENIQYF. Filled out from reference TRBV19 and TRBJ2-4, the complete variable domain reads DGGITQSPKYLFRKEGQNVTLSCEQNLNHDAMYWYRQDPGQGLRLIYYSQIVNDFQKGDIAEGYSVSREKKESFPLTVTSAQKNPTAFYLCASQRSVTENIQYFGAGTRLSVL.

This sequence joins TRBV19 and TRBJ2-7; no clear D. Germline V gives CDR1 LNHDA, CDR2 SQIVND (reference sequence). V lost 0 bases and J lost 3, with 9 bases in between. CDR3 length: 14 amino acids. The CDR3 loop reads CASSIDAENYEQYF. CDR3 DNA: TGTGCCAGTAGTATAGATGCAGAAAACTACGAGCAGTACTTC.

In this sample, this clone turned up a few times. The CDR3 spells CASSRRGQGAATDTQYF. The CDR3 DNA sequence: TGTGCCAGCAGCCGCAGGGGCCAGGGGGCAGCCACAGATACGCAGTATTTT. This chain uses TRBV4-2 with TRBJ2-3; 8 bases are a match to TRBD1. Germline V lookup: CDR1 LGHNA, CDR2 YNFKEQ. The junction had 11 bases not matched to a gene; V was cut back by 4 bases and J by 2 bases. The CDR3 sequence is 17 residues long.

The chain has TRBV6-6 and TRBJ2-1; 12 bases map to TRBD2. Germline assignment: CDR1 MNHNY and CDR2 SVGAGI (reference sequence). J lost 9 bases, V lost 7 bases, and 7 bases had no gene match. The CDR3 has 14 amino acids. The CDR3 DNA sequence: TGTGCCAGCACCCCTAGCGGGGGGGCGCTTGAGCAGTTCTTC. Residues: CASTPSGGALEQFF.

The chain combines TRBV28 with TRBJ1-2, with 7 positions matching TRBD1. Germline CDR1 reads MDHEN; CDR2 reads SYDVKM. The V and J ends lost 6 bases and 6 bases, in that order; junction bases with no gene match: 13. The CDR3 totals 15 residues. The CDR3 DNA reads TGTGCCAGCAGGGACCCTTTGACAGGGATCGATGGCTACACCTTC. The encoded protein is CASRDPLTGIDGYTF.

The chain recombines TRBV15 with TRBJ2-1; 10 nucleotides align to TRBD1. CDR3 size: 14 residues. CDR1 and CDR2 (germline): LNHNV, YYDKDF (reference sequence). Trimming at V came to 1 base and at J to 6 bases, leaving 0 bases not matched to a gene. The CDR3, as DNA: TGTGCCACCAGCAGAGGACAGGGGGCCAATGAGCAGTTCTTC. It yields the protein CATSRGQGANEQFF.

The rearrangement links TRBV18 to TRBJ1-2; D remains ambiguous. V shed 0 bases and J shed 2 bases, with 7 bases lying between them. This CDR3 has 14 amino acids. Per the germline V gene, CDR1 is KGHSH and CDR2 is LQKENI. DNA of the CDR3: TGTGCCAGCTCACCACCCGACAAGAACTATGGCTACACCTTC. It is translated as CASSPPDKNYGYTF.

The chain combines TRBV7-3 with TRBJ1-6; 7 bases agree with TRBD1. V trimming: 8 bases; J trimming: 2 bases; junction bases outside the gene matches: 6. The germline V gene encodes CDR1 SGHTA and CDR2 FQGTGA. The CDR3 has 15 amino acids. CDR3 in DNA: TGTGCCAGCTCTGACAGGGCAGCCTATAATTCACCCCTCCACTTT. It yields the protein CASSDRAAYNSPLHF. The variable domain in full, completed from reference TRBV7-3 and TRBJ1-6, reads GAGVSQTPSNKVTEKGKYVELRCDPISGHTALYWYRQSLGQGPEFLIYFQGTGAADDSGLPNDRFFAVRPEGSVSTLKIQRTERGDSAVYLCASSDRAAYNSPLHFGNGTRLTVT.

In nucleotides, the CDR3 is TGTGCCAGCAGCGCCACAGGGGTTGATGAGCAGTTCTTC. Amino acid sequence: CASSATGVDEQFF. V and J are TRBV7-2 and TRBJ2-1; 7 bases are a match to TRBD1. There are 13 residues in the CDR3. In germline, CDR1 is SGHTA, CDR2 FQGNSA. V shed 5 bases, J shed 8 bases, and the junction held 6 bases outside the gene matches.

CDR3 loop: CASNSQGPTEAFF. The CDR3 DNA reads TGTGCCAGCAACAGTCAGGGGCCCACTGAAGCTTTCTTT. V gene TRBV28 combines with J gene TRBJ1-1, with D tentatively TRBD1 (6 bases). This CDR3 comprises 13 residues. Germline values: CDR1 MDHEN, CDR2 SYDVKM. V was pared by 7 bases and J by 4 bases, with 13 bases between.

The chain couples TRBV6-5 to TRBJ1-3; TRBD1 is a possible D gene (6 bases). Germline V gene sequence: CDR1 MNHEY, CDR2 SVGAGI. V lost 6 bases to trimming and J lost 2 bases, with 14 bases between them. The CDR3 is 15 residues long. The CDR3 nucleotides are TGTGCCAGCAGACCCCCAGGGGCGCCTGGAAACACCATATATTTT. It is translated as CASRPPGAPGNTIYF.

The chain carries TRBV4-3 and TRBJ2-7; perhaps TRBD1 as D (6 bases). V lost 8 bases, J lost 4 bases, and 18 bases lay in between. The germline V gene has CDR1 LGHNA and CDR2 YSLEER. This CDR3 region has 14 residues. In DNA, the CDR3 is TGCGCCAGCGAGACCGGGACATGCCGTTACGAGCAGTACTTC. Residues: CASETGTCRYEQYF.

V is TRBV11-1 and J is TRBJ2-7; D is uncertain. Looked up from germline, CDR1 is SGHAT and CDR2 is FQDESV (reference sequence). This CDR3 has 11 residues. Deletions cut 4 bases from V and 3 bases from J, with 4 bases between. The CDR3 here is CASSSNYEQYF. The CDR3 DNA sequence: TGTGCCAGCAGCTCCAACTACGAGCAGTACTTC.

The rearrangement joins TRBV13 to TRBJ2-7; 10 bases match TRBD1. The V and J ends lost 3 bases and 5 bases, in that order; junction bases with no gene match: 7. This CDR3 has 15 amino acids. CDR1 is PRHDT, CDR2 FYEKMQ, per germline (reference sequence). The CDR3 DNA reads as TGTGCCAGCAGCTTTCGACAGGGGGCCCCCGACGAGCAGTACTTC. It encodes CASSFRQGAPDEQYF.

A note on this clone: Other DNA sequences in this specimen translate into the identical CDR3. CDR3 sequence: CASSLGLEETQYF. The CDR3 DNA sequence: TGTGCCAGCAGCCTTGGACTAGAAGAGACCCAGTACTTC. This chain links TRBV7-3 with TRBJ2-5; TRBD2 aligns across 7 bases. CDR1 and CDR2 from the germline V gene are SGHTA and FQGTGA. The V and J ends lost 5 bases and 3 bases, in that order; junction bases with no gene match: 3. CDR3 length: 13 amino acids.